This TCR beta chain stems from a study of OX40 agonist ivuxolimab in advanced cancers. Regarding the study in general: The costimulatory receptor OX40 (CD134) was targeted by ivuxolimab, a fully human IgG2 agonistic monoclonal antibody. Intravenous ivuxolimab was administered to patients every 2 weeks at six dose levels: 0.01, 0.1, 0.3, 1.5, 3 and 10 mg/kg. Of the approximately 54 patients in dose escalation, some 19 had hepatocellular carcinoma, some 15 had melanoma, 9 had renal cell carcinoma and 9 had head and neck cancer. In the dose-escalation cohort, more than 80% of patients were male, and the mean age was around 65 years with a range of roughly 20 to 80. Prior anti-PD-1, anti-PD-L1 or anti-CTLA-4 therapy was permitted, and checkpoint inhibitors had been received by about 36% of dose-escalation patients. Partial responses occurred in three dose-escalation patients: two with cutaneous melanoma and one with hepatocellular carcinoma. The point of sequencing TCRbeta in the periphery was to test whether ivuxolimab changed TCR sequence diversity and drove clonal T-cell expansion. The monotherapy dose-escalation portion (N ≈ 50 patients) of the phase I ivuxolimab trial is reported in the paper.

Note on this clone: Its antigen is not yet known. No base-level quality is on record; no much larger clone is a single base apart.

The trial excluded patients who had a history of autoimmune disease or were on systemic immunosuppression. Peripheral blood for TCR sequencing was drawn from every dose cohort at baseline, at cycle 4 day 1 and at cycle 7 day 1. Samples were obtained from an open-label, multicenter, first-in-human phase I dose-escalation trial of ivuxolimab. The trial enrolled adults with locally advanced or metastatic head and neck squamous cell, hepatocellular, melanoma or renal cell carcinoma. Before TCR sequencing, CD4+ and CD8+ T cells were separately sorted from peripheral blood. To sequence the TCRbeta CDR3 region, genomic DNA was isolated from the sorted cells. The immunoSEQ Assay was used to sequence the TCRbeta CDR3 regions. TCRdb provides this immuneACCESS table in a form limited to in-frame rearrangements. Some clones are lacking; in checked studies, under half of them reflect an unresolved V gene, and why the rest are absent is not known. The sample table records some 77,000 clones; around 88% of these occur just once. In total, the top ten clones hold around 2.8% of the sample.

Trimming takes 1 base from V and 2 bases from J, and the germline ends sit 6 bases apart. CDR1 and CDR2 are drawn from the germline V gene: SGHVS, FQNEAQ. The CDR3 goes from the cysteine to the phenylalanine over 14 residues. Just CDR3 DNA is preserved here, 42 bases in frame from base 1. What the authors observed across the whole study: At doses from 0.1 to 3.0 mg/kg, clonal expansion was seen in both CD4+ and CD8+ blood T cells between baseline and week 6. Low levels of normalized T-cell clonal expansion were also seen in some patients who did not respond. In the 0.1-3.0 mg/kg groups, partial responders were among the patients with the lowest normalized peripheral clonal expansion, particularly in CD8+ T cells. After ivuxolimab, more expanded clones were found on average in CD8+ T cells than in CD4+ T cells. Antigen specificity was not determined for the clonally expanded peripheral T cells.

This TCR was sampled from an adult with an advanced solid tumor such as melanoma, head and neck, liver or kidney cancer. The sequencing here drew on CD4+ or CD8+ T cells sorted from blood, taken in a trial of the OX40 agonist ivuxolimab. Recombination joined TRBV7-8 with TRBJ1-3, with the D gene not clear enough to name. The CDR3 corresponds to CASSLEQTGNTIYF. Here is the DNA: TGTGCCAGCAGCTTAGAACAGACTGGAAACACCATATATTTT.